The T cell receptor (beta chain) described here comes from a study of cytomegalovirus exposure and HLA in healthy donors. Study results and limitations: It was in a later analysis that TCR association rates were seen to vary by HLA locus, highest for DRB1 and lowest for HLA-C. The listing of roughly 160 TCR beta chains classed them as cytomegalovirus-associated. Analysis performed later found 16,000 or so TCR beta sequences associated with HLA alleles at 0.05 false discovery rate.

Primers included in the PCR were 60 Vbeta and 13 Jbeta primers. Clones were sequenced by immunoSEQ multiplex PCR, and TCRdb holds only the in-frame ones, with some missing. The table gives approximately 120,000 clones; the top ten clones make up approximately 1% of it. The germline CDR1 and CDR2 sequences are SGHTA and FQGNSA. This CDR3 is built from 13 residues. V shed 5 bases and J 9 bases; nucleotides not matched to a gene: 5. Regarding this clone: The antigen is undetermined.

Sequenced input: PBMCs. The chain links TRBV7-2 to TRBJ2-4; TRBD2 aligns across 9 bases. The receptor comes from a man aged 18 to 35 in good health and CMV-seronegative. The CDR3 sequence: CASSLGTSRIQYF. CDR3 DNA: TGTGCCAGCAGCCTCGGGACTAGCCGCATTCAGTACTTC.